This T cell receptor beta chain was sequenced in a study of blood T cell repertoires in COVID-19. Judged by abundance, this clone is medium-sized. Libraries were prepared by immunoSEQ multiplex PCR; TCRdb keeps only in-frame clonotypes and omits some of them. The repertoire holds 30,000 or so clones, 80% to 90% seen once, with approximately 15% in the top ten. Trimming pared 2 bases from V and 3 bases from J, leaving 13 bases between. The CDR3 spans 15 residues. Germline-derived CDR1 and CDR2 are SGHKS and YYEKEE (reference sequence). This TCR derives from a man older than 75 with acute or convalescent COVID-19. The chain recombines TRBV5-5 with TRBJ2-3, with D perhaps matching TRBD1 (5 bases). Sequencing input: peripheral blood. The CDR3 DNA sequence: TGTGCCAGCAGCTTATTCCAGGGCGAAACAGATACGCAGTATTTT. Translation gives CASSLFQGETDTQYF.